This passage covers 30 T cell receptor beta chains from one sample sequenced in a study of beta chain features in type 1 diabetes. Investigators reverse transcribed all isolated RNA, so they sequenced expressed TCRB transcripts. Profiled with immunoSEQ multiplex PCR; TCRdb holds only in-frame clones, not every one. The profile shows about 150,000 clones, around 10% of them singletons. Their cognate antigens are unknown. Study findings and constraints: Researchers report that Type 1 diabetes patients had moderately but significantly shorter TCRB CDR3s across all four CD4+ subsets.

The sequenced sample was central memory CD4+ T cells from blood. These receptors were taken from a man aged 25-45 years with type 1 diabetes.

This clone was observed a handful of times. Other nucleotide sequences in the sample specify the same CDR3. The chain employs TRBV5-1 and TRBJ2-7; tentative D call: TRBD2 (5 bases). The germline CDR1 and CDR2 sequences are SGHRS and YFSETQ. The CDR3 is 14 amino acids. Trimming removed 0 bases from V and 3 bases from J, with 10 bases in between. The DNA of the CDR3 is TGCGCCAGCAGCTTGGCCGGGGAACGCTACGAGCAGTACTTC. It encodes CASSLAGERYEQYF. The whole variable domain, filled in from reference TRBV5-1 and TRBJ2-7, reads KAGVTQTPRYLIKTRGQQVTLSCSPISGHRSVSWYQQTPGQGLQFLFEYFSETQRNKGNFPGRFSGRQFSNSRSEMNVSTLELGDSALYLCASSLAGERYEQYFGPGTRLTVT.

A few counts support this clone. This rearrangement joins TRBV15 to TRBJ1-5, with 8 positions matching TRBD1. The length of the CDR3 is 17 residues. Trimming removed 5 bases from V and 0 bases from J; junction bases left unmatched: 9. Germline V gene lookup returns CDR1 LNHNV and CDR2 YYDKDF (reference sequence). CDR3 nucleotides: TGTGCCACCAGCGGCCCGGGACAGGCCCATAGCAATCAGCCCCAGCATTTT. Translating it yields CATSGPGQAHSNQPQHF.

This clone was counted only a few times. This chain connects TRBV30 to TRBJ2-3; possible D gene TRBD1, 5 bases. This CDR3 has 15 amino acids. Germline CDR1 GTSNPN, CDR2 SVGIG (reference sequence). V was shortened by 2 bases and J by 1 base, with 13 bases between the two germline ends. As DNA, the CDR3 is TGTGCCTGGAGTCTAGGTCAGGGCGGCACAGATACGCAGTATTTT. Its protein is CAWSLGQGGTDTQYF.

The CDR3 DNA follows: TGCGCCAGCAGCTCATTAACTAGCGGGAGGGACAATGAGCAGTTCTTC. It specifies CASSSLTSGRDNEQFF. The chain recombines TRBV5-1 with TRBJ2-1; TRBD2 agrees at 13 bases. Germline V CDR1 and CDR2: SGHRS, YFSETQ. With 3 bases clipped from V and 5 bases from J, the junction kept 5 bases outside the gene matches. The CDR3 length is 16 residues.

Only a few counts were recorded for this clone. The chain combines TRBV7-8 with TRBJ2-5; TRBD1 might be the D (6 bases). Germline V gene sequence: CDR1 SGHVS, CDR2 FQNEAQ. This CDR3 contains 14 residues. The V and J ends lost 0 bases and 6 bases respectively, with 11 bases between them. In nucleotides, the CDR3 is TGTGCCAGCAGCTTAGCCCTGGGGGCGCAGACCCAGTACTTC. Its translation: CASSLALGAQTQYF. Drawing the rest from reference TRBV7-8 and TRBJ2-5, the complete variable domain is GAGVSQSPRYKVAKRGQDVALRCDPISGHVSLFWYQQALGQGPEFLTYFQNEAQLDKSGLPSDRFFAERPEGSVSTLKIQRTQQEDSAVYLCASSLALGAQTQYFGPGTRLLVL.

The sample holds a few counts of this clone. The V gene is TRBV7-2, the J gene TRBJ1-2, with 8 bases matching TRBD1. Germline CDR1 and CDR2: SGHTA and FQGNSA. V dropped 3 bases and J dropped 2; count of bases not matched to a gene: 8. The CDR3 covers 16 residues. The CDR3 DNA follows: TGTGCCAGCAGCTTCGGGGCAGGGGGCGGAAACTATGGCTACACCTTC. This translates into CASSFGAGGGNYGYTF. Full variable domain (rest looked up from reference TRBV7-2 and TRBJ1-2): GAGVSQSPSNKVTEKGKDVELRCDPISGHTALYWYRQSLGQGLEFLIYFQGNSAPDKSGLPSDRFSAERTGGSVSTLTIQRTQQEDSAVYLCASSFGAGGGNYGYTFGSGTRLTVV.

This clone was counted between two and nine times. The V call is TRBV2, the J call TRBJ2-5, with 8 bases identical to TRBD2. The germline CDR1 and CDR2 sequences are SNHLY and FYNNEI. The CDR3 runs to 14 residues. The V and J ends lost 5 bases and 10 bases, in that order; junction bases with no gene match: 12. CDR3 protein: CASSPGTREGVQYF. In DNA, the CDR3 is TGTGCCAGCAGTCCGGGGACCCGGGAGGGTGTCCAGTACTTC.

This clone has more than one count but fewer than ten. V usage is TRBV27 and J usage is TRBJ2-5, with D maybe TRBD1 (5 bases). Trimming cost V 3 bases and J 4 bases, with 12 bases left between them. Germline lookup yields CDR1 MNHEY and CDR2 SMNVEV (reference sequence). There are 14 residues in the CDR3. The CDR3 region is CASSFSRVGETQYF. The CDR3, as DNA: TGTGCCAGCAGTTTCAGCAGGGTTGGAGAGACCCAGTACTTC.

CDR3 in DNA: TGTGCCAGCAGTTTTACGAACAGAGTAAGTGAGCAGTACTTC. It encodes CASSFTNRVSEQYF. The rearrangement links TRBV28 to TRBJ2-7; the D is unclear. The CDR3 extends over 14 amino acids. Germline-derived CDR1 and CDR2 are MDHEN and SYDVKM. V lost 3 bases and J 7 bases, leaving 16 bases between the germline ends.

The sample holds many counts of this clone. The chain uses TRBV7-9 and TRBJ2-3, with 8 bases that match TRBD2. V lost 2 bases, J lost 1 base, and 5 bases stayed unmatched. The germline V gene has CDR1 SEHNR and CDR2 FQNEAQ (reference sequence). The CDR3 is made up of 16 amino acids. In DNA, the CDR3 is TGTGCCAGCAGCTTAACTAGCGGACCTGGCACAGATACGCAGTATTTT. The encoded protein is CASSLTSGPGTDTQYF.

This clone was found a few times. The V and J genes are TRBV18 and TRBJ1-2; D might be TRBD1 (5 bases). Germline CDR1 and CDR2: KGHSH and LQKENI. The CDR3 is 15 residues long. V was shortened by 1 base and J by 6 bases, with 15 bases between the two germline ends. DNA for the CDR3: TGTGCCAGCTCACCACAACAGGAATCTCCAAATGGCTACACCTTC. This gives the protein CASSPQQESPNGYTF.

This chain joins TRBV5-6 and TRBJ2-4, with D uncertain. Germline V gives CDR1 SGHDT, CDR2 YYEEEE. There are 14 residues in the CDR3. V shed 6 bases and J shed 5 bases, with 15 bases lying between them. CDR3 sequence reads: CASTSLGPQNIQYF. For the CDR3, the DNA is TGTGCCAGCACCTCCCTAGGTCCCCAAAACATTCAGTACTTC.

CDR3 residues: CASSSRMGTALEQFF. CDR3 bases: TGTGCCAGCAGTTCCAGGATGGGGACTGCCTTAGAGCAGTTCTTC. The J gene is TRBJ2-1, the V gene TRBV7-9, with D possibly matching TRBD2 (6 bases). Trimming took 6 bases from V and 10 from J, leaving 22 bases between them. CDR1 and CDR2 from the germline V gene are SEHNR and FQNEAQ (reference sequence). CDR3 length: 15 amino acids.

This rearrangement joins TRBV2 to TRBJ1-2; D may be TRBD1 (5 bases). The CDR3 is 16 amino acids. Germline-derived CDR1 and CDR2 are SNHLY and FYNNEI. V shed 4 bases and J shed 3 bases, with 18 bases lying between them. The CDR3 region is CASSGTSRGTDYGYTF. The CDR3 DNA follows: TGTGCCAGCAGTGGAACCAGCCGGGGGACGGACTATGGCTACACCTTC.

This rearrangement joins TRBV25-1 to TRBJ2-3, with 12 bases fitting TRBD2. The trim removed 6 bases at V and 5 bases at J, leaving 0 bases unmatched. The CDR3 runs 13 residues. Germline V gene lookup returns CDR1 MGHDK and CDR2 SYGVNS. Here the CDR3 DNA reads TGTGCCAGCAGGGGACTAGCGGGAGATACGCAGTATTTT. Its protein product is CASRGLAGDTQYF. The whole variable domain, filled in from reference TRBV25-1 and TRBJ2-3, reads EADIYQTPRYLVIGTGKKITLECSQTMGHDKMYWYQQDPGMELHLIHYSYGVNSTEKGDLSSESTVSRIRTEHFPLTLESARPSHTSQYLCASRGLAGDTQYFGPGTRLTVL.

In nucleotides, the CDR3 is TGTGCCAGCGATCCCCGGGGGGCCAACGTCCTGACTTTC. The encoded protein is CASDPRGANVLTF. The chain joins TRBV2 to TRBJ2-6; D is ambiguous. Trimming left V 8 bases short and J 4 bases short, with 9 bases between. The CDR3 sequence is 13 residues long. The germline CDR1 and CDR2 sequences are SNHLY and FYNNEI.

The gene calls are TRBV5-1 and TRBJ2-1; 9 positions match TRBD1. CDR3 length: 15 residues. The V segment lost 0 bases and the J segment 8 bases; nucleotides outside the gene matches: 6. Germline-derived CDR1 and CDR2 are SGHRS and YFSETQ. DNA for the CDR3: TGCGCCAGCAGCTTGGCCCCGACAGGGGGGGATGAGCAGTTCTTC. This translates into CASSLAPTGGDEQFF.

This clone was found a few times. This chain links TRBV6-5 with TRBJ2-7; tentative D call: TRBD1 (5 bases). Germline-derived CDR1 and CDR2 are MNHEY and SVGAGI. The CDR3 spans 12 residues. Between the trimmed V and J ends, which lost 6 bases and 3 bases, there was a span of 9 bases. For the CDR3, the DNA is TGTGCCAGCAGATCAGGGTACTACGAGCAGTACTTC. It yields the protein CASRSGYYEQYF.

The chain carries TRBV7-9 and TRBJ1-5, with 7 nucleotides matching TRBD1. This CDR3 is 15 amino acids long. V was pared by 3 bases and J by 2 bases, with 4 bases of the junction left unmatched. The germline CDR1 and CDR2 sequences are SEHNR and FQNEAQ (reference sequence). CDR3 amino acids: CASSFSGGRNQPQHF. The DNA of the CDR3 is TGTGCCAGCAGCTTCTCAGGGGGACGCAATCAGCCCCAGCATTTT. The complete variable domain, with remaining parts taken from reference TRBV7-9 and TRBJ1-5, reads DTGVSQNPRHKITKRGQNVTFRCDPISEHNRLYWYRQTLGQGPEFLTYFQNEAQLEKSRLLSDRFSAERPKGSFSTLEIQRTEQGDSAMYLCASSFSGGRNQPQHFGDGTRLSIL.

V and J are TRBV15 and TRBJ2-1; D is unclear. Germline loops: CDR1 LNHNV, CDR2 YYDKDF (reference sequence). V lost 8 bases and J lost 7, with 21 bases in between. The CDR3 spans 15 residues. In DNA, the CDR3 is TGTGCCACCCAAGTTGGAAGGCTAGATGGGAATGAGCAGTTCTTC. This translates into CATQVGRLDGNEQFF. Drawing the rest from reference TRBV15 and TRBJ2-1, the complete variable domain is DAMVIQNPRYQVTQFGKPVTLSCSQTLNHNVMYWYQQKSSQAPKLLFHYYDKDFNNEADTPDNFQSRRPNTSFCFLDIRSPGLGDTAMYLCATQVGRLDGNEQFFGPGTRLTVL.

The chain recombines TRBV2 with TRBJ2-7; 9 positions match TRBD1. The germline V gene encodes CDR1 SNHLY and CDR2 FYNNEI. The CDR3 consists of 14 residues. The ends lost 5 bases at V and 4 bases at J; junction bases unmatched: 6. The CDR3 bases are TGTGCCAGCAGTACTGGGGGACAGGGTTACGAGCAGTACTTC. It translates to CASSTGGQGYEQYF.

J is TRBJ2-5 and V is TRBV5-4, with 7 bases that match TRBD1. CDR1 SGHNT and CDR2 YYREEE come from the germline V gene (reference sequence). The CDR3 consists of 14 residues. V shed 1 base and J 1 base; nucleotides not matched to a gene: 1. This chain's CDR3 is CASSLNRGQETQYF. The CDR3 nucleotides read TGTGCCAGCAGCTTGAACAGGGGCCAAGAGACCCAGTACTTC.

The chain employs TRBV20-1 and TRBJ1-2, with 7 bases that match TRBD1. Germline assignment: CDR1 DFQATT and CDR2 SNEGSKA (reference sequence). J lost 7 bases, V lost 7 bases, and 6 bases had no gene match. This CDR3 spans 11 amino acids. CDR3 coding DNA: TGCAGTGTTGACAGGGTCTTTGGCTACACCTTC. The encoded protein is CSVDRVFGYTF.

The rearrangement links TRBV7-9 to TRBJ2-5; D remains unclear. CDR1 and CDR2 from the germline V gene are SEHNR and FQNEAQ (reference sequence). Trimming pared 2 bases from V and 2 bases from J, leaving 9 bases between. The CDR3 covers 14 residues. The CDR3 here is CASSLRRGQETQYF. The CDR3 DNA follows: TGTGCCAGCAGCTTACGGCGCGGTCAAGAGACCCAGTACTTC.

V and J are TRBV6-6 and TRBJ1-1; TRBD1 might be the D (5 bases). V was trimmed by 5 bases and J by 4 bases, leaving 11 bases between them. Germline CDR1 MNHNY, CDR2 SVGAGI (reference sequence). This CDR3 comprises 13 residues. For the CDR3, the DNA is TGTGCCAGCAGTACAGTAGGGGCCACTGAAGCTTTCTTT. It codes for CASSTVGATEAFF.

A few counts support this clone. This chain uses TRBV28 with TRBJ1-2; 9 positions agree with TRBD1. Germline values: CDR1 MDHEN, CDR2 SYDVKM. Germline trimming cut 5 bases from V and 8 bases from J; bases unmatched to any gene: 9. The CDR3 consists of 14 residues. CDR3 bases: TGTGCCAGCAGTACCGGACAGGGGATGGGGGGCTACACCTTC. Its protein product is CASSTGQGMGGYTF.

This clone was seen a handful of times. This chain's CDR3 is CASSSGTSALEQYF. CDR3 nucleotide sequence: TGTGCCAGCAGCTCCGGGACTAGCGCCTTAGAGCAGTACTTC. The chain links TRBV7-9 to TRBJ2-7, with 10 bases aligning to TRBD2. V lost 4 bases, J lost 7 bases, and 7 bases stayed unmatched. Germline-derived CDR1 and CDR2 are SEHNR and FQNEAQ (reference sequence). CDR3 length: 14 residues.

The chain uses TRBV27 and TRBJ2-7; maybe TRBD2 (6 bases). Between the trimmed V and J ends, which lost 4 bases and 2 bases, there was a span of 12 bases. CDR1 is MNHEY, CDR2 SMNVEV, per germline (reference sequence). The CDR3 runs to 14 residues. DNA for the CDR3: TGTGCCAGCAGTTGGGGCGGGACTCCCTACGAGCAGTACTTC. Its translation: CASSWGGTPYEQYF.

J is TRBJ1-1 and V is TRBV30, with no clear D. Per germline, CDR1 GTSNPN and CDR2 SVGIG (reference sequence). This CDR3 has 11 amino acids. Deletions cut 6 bases from V and 4 bases from J, with 9 bases between. The CDR3 DNA reads as TGTGCCTGTGCGGTCCTCACTGAAGCTTTCTTT. Residues: CACAVLTEAFF.

V is TRBV6-1 and J is TRBJ2-5; 7 nucleotides agree with TRBD2. Germline CDR1 MNHNS, CDR2 SASEGT. Germline trimming cut 3 bases from V and 2 bases from J; bases unmatched to any gene: 3. The CDR3 runs 14 residues. The CDR3 DNA reads as TGTGCCAGCAGTGAGGGGACTATTCAAGAGACCCAGTACTTC. Its translation is CASSEGTIQETQYF.